These 30 T cell receptor beta chains were sequenced from one sample in a study of human T cells and chemical hapten exposure. One entry per CDR3 protein, called by TCRdb with MiXCR from the RACE reads. Of more than 95,000 distinct CDR3 sequences in the sample, about 12% are singletons; the top ten hold over 1.1%. Time point given: patch test 1, 2 weeks after DPC sensitization. Treatment: therapeutic diphenylcyclopropenone sensitization with weekly scalp DPC. Here the sequenced sample was whole blood, taken in connection with sensitization to the hapten diphenylcyclopropenone (DPC). These receptors were collected from a woman in her forties or fifties with alopecia areata. Some clones in this sample may be carry-over from other donors' samples.

In its sample, this clonotype was seen many times. The chain employs TRBV4-3 and TRBJ2-1; TRBD2 aligns across 11 bases. V dropped 0 bases and J dropped 8; count of bases not matched to a gene: 3. CDR1 LGHNA and CDR2 YSLEER come from the germline V gene. This CDR3 has 15 residues. The CDR3, as DNA: TGCGCCAGCAGCCAAGATGAACTAGCGGGGGATGAGCAGTTCTTC. It encodes CASSQDELAGDEQFF.

This clonotype was detected ten times or more. J is TRBJ1-1 and V is TRBV18; D is possibly TRBD1 (5 bases). Germline CDR1 reads KGHSH; CDR2 reads LQKENI. The CDR3 extends over 14 amino acids. V lost 1 base and J 0 bases, leaving 6 bases between the germline ends. The CDR3 here is CASSPQGLNTEAFF. In DNA form, the CDR3 reads TGTGCCAGCTCACCACAGGGGCTGAACACTGAAGCTTTCTTT.

V and J are TRBV7-2 and TRBJ2-1; 7 bases agree with TRBD1. Unmatched junction bases numbered 9, after V lost 5 bases and J lost 8 bases. Looked up from germline, CDR1 is SGHTA and CDR2 is FQGNSA. The CDR3 length is 14 residues. DNA of the CDR3: TGTGCCAGCAGCCTGTGGACAGGCCCCTATGAGCAGTTCTTC. It codes for CASSLWTGPYEQFF.

In this sample, this clonotype turned up a few times. V and J are TRBV11-2 and TRBJ2-3; the match to TRBD1 covers 7 bases. The ends lost 4 bases at V and 1 base at J; junction bases unmatched: 11. The V gene's germline CDR1 is SGHAT and CDR2 FQNNGV. The CDR3 contains 17 residues. The chain's CDR3 is CASSSSPGGPGTDTQYF. DNA of the CDR3: TGTGCCAGCAGCTCCTCCCCAGGGGGACCCGGCACAGATACGCAGTATTTT.

This clonotype has a handful of counts. The J gene is TRBJ1-2, the V gene TRBV16; perhaps TRBD1 as D (5 bases). Trimming cost V 0 bases and J 0 bases, with 8 bases left between them. Germline CDR1 and CDR2: KGHSY and FQNENV. CDR3 length: 15 residues. DNA for the CDR3: TGTGCCAGCAGCCAATCTGACAGAACTAACTATGGCTACACCTTC. Protein sequence: CASSQSDRTNYGYTF. Full variable domain (rest looked up from reference TRBV16 and TRBJ1-2): GEEVAQTPKHLVRGEGQKAKLYCAPIKGHSYVFWYQQVLKNEFKFLISFQNENVFDETGMPKERFSAKCLPNSPCSLEIQATKLEDSAVYFCASSQSDRTNYGYTFGSGTRLTVV.

V is TRBV4-3 and J is TRBJ2-3; 11 bases match TRBD2. V lost 1 base and J lost 7; bases outside the gene matches: 4. CDR1 LGHNA and CDR2 YSLEER come from the germline V gene. This CDR3 is built from 15 residues. Here the CDR3 DNA reads TGCGCCAGCAGCCAAGGACTAGCGGGGTCGAATACGCAGTATTTT. As protein: CASSQGLAGSNTQYF.

This clonotype showed up just a few times. This sequence joins TRBV28 and TRBJ2-7, with TRBD1 matching over 10 bases. Looked up from germline, CDR1 is MDHEN and CDR2 is SYDVKM. J gave up 2 bases and V 5 bases, and 6 bases lay outside the gene matches. The CDR3 spans 15 residues. CDR3 sequence (DNA): TGTGCCAGCAGTCGGCCCGGGACAGGGGCCTACGAGCAGTACTTC. It codes for CASSRPGTGAYEQYF.

The table lists this clonotype with a few counts. The chain is built from TRBV6-5 and TRBJ2-1; D remains unclear. This CDR3 is built from 14 residues. Per the germline V gene, CDR1 is MNHEY and CDR2 is SVGAGI. The V end was cut by 2 bases, the J end by 2 bases, with 7 bases between. DNA for the CDR3: TGTGCCAGCAGTTACCGGGCACCCTACAATGAGCAGTTCTTC. As protein: CASSYRAPYNEQFF.

The chain links TRBV7-2 to TRBJ2-3; 7 bases match TRBD2. V shed 6 bases, J shed 1 base, and the junction held 4 bases outside the gene matches. This CDR3 is 14 amino acids long. From germline, CDR1 is SGHTA and CDR2 FQGNSA. CDR3 nucleotides: TGTGCCAGCAGGCGCGGGGGAGGCACAGATACGCAGTATTTT. Protein: CASRRGGGTDTQYF.

The sample holds many counts of this clonotype. The J gene is TRBJ1-2, the V gene TRBV4-3, with a weak D call TRBD1 (5 bases). The V gene's germline CDR1 is LGHNA and CDR2 YSLEER. This CDR3 comprises 14 residues. Trimming shortened V by 2 bases and J by 8 bases, and 15 bases separated the two germline ends. The CDR3 spells CASSQRIQDSGYTF. The CDR3 nucleotides read TGCGCCAGCAGCCAACGTATACAGGATTCGGGCTACACCTTC.

The V and J genes are TRBV4-2 and TRBJ2-1; TRBD1 matches 10 bases. After removal of 1 base from V and 7 bases from J, the junction contained 13 bases not matched to a gene. Germline assignment: CDR1 LGHNA and CDR2 YNFKEQ. This CDR3 has 18 amino acids. The CDR3 loop is CASSQAHPGQGIWNEQFF. DNA of the CDR3: TGTGCCAGCAGCCAAGCGCATCCGGGACAGGGGATTTGGAATGAGCAGTTCTTC.

The chain is built from TRBV2 and TRBJ2-4; D not certain. Germline CDR1 and CDR2: SNHLY and FYNNEI. The CDR3 length is 13 residues. V lost 4 bases to trimming and J lost 4 bases, with 8 bases between them. The CDR3 DNA follows: TGTGCCAGCAGTGTGACCCTTAAAAACATTCAGTACTTC. Its translation: CASSVTLKNIQYF.

This clonotype occurred many times. The chain joins TRBV28 to TRBJ2-3, with 9 bases aligning to TRBD2. This CDR3 has 17 amino acids. The trim removed 3 bases at V and 2 bases at J, leaving 9 bases unmatched. CDR1 and CDR2 from the germline V gene are MDHEN and SYDVKM. DNA of the CDR3: TGTGCCAGCAGTTTCCACGGCGGGGGGGCGAACACAGATACGCAGTATTTT. Protein: CASSFHGGGANTDTQYF.

This chain joins TRBV7-9 and TRBJ1-3, with D possibly TRBD1 on 6 matching bases. The V end lost 4 bases, the J end lost 10 bases, and 14 bases lay between the germline ends. This CDR3 spans 13 amino acids. In germline, CDR1 is SEHNR, CDR2 FQNEAQ (reference sequence). The CDR3 bases are TGTGCCAGCAGCTCAGCTGAGGGGGGAACCATATATTTT. This gives the protein CASSSAEGGTIYF. The full variable domain, its missing parts supplied by reference TRBV7-9 and TRBJ1-3, is DTGVSQNPRHKITKRGQNVTFRCDPISEHNRLYWYRQTLGQGPEFLTYFQNEAQLEKSRLLSDRFSAERPKGSFSTLEIQRTEQGDSAMYLCASSSAEGGTIYFGEGSWLTVV.

This clonotype was detected many times. V usage is TRBV7-2 and J usage is TRBJ2-6; 7 bases are a match to TRBD1. Germline CDR1 SGHTA, CDR2 FQGNSA. The CDR3 is 16 residues long. After removal of 1 base from V and 3 bases from J, the junction contained 3 bases not matched to a gene. The CDR3 protein is CASSLDRGIGANVLTF. CDR3 sequence (DNA): TGTGCCAGCAGCTTAGACAGGGGCATTGGGGCCAACGTCCTGACTTTC. Looking up the rest from reference TRBV7-2 and TRBJ2-6 gives the full variable domain: GAGVSQSPSNKVTEKGKDVELRCDPISGHTALYWYRQSLGQGLEFLIYFQGNSAPDKSGLPSDRFSAERTGGSVSTLTIQRTQQEDSAVYLCASSLDRGIGANVLTFGAGSRLTVL.

This clonotype has just a few counts. The chain employs TRBV6-1 and TRBJ1-4; D not certain. Trimming took 4 bases from V and 6 from J, leaving 12 bases between them. Germline CDR1 and CDR2: MNHNS and SASEGT. The CDR3 runs to 14 residues. CDR3 sequence (DNA): TGTGCCAGCAGTGCGCAGGTGACGGATGAAAAACTGTTTTTT. Encoded protein: CASSAQVTDEKLFF.

The chain employs TRBV27 and TRBJ2-7, with unresolved D. This CDR3 comprises 12 residues. Trimming stripped 3 bases from V and 5 bases from J, with 8 bases between. Germline V gene data show CDR1 as MNHEY and CDR2 as SMNVEV (reference sequence). The CDR3 DNA follows: TGTGCCAGCAGTTTGGGTCGGAACGAGCAGTACTTC. It translates to CASSLGRNEQYF.

The genes are TRBV6-5 and TRBJ2-6, with no clear D. Deletions cut 7 bases from V and 0 bases from J, with 7 bases between. This CDR3 region has 14 residues. CDR1 is MNHEY, CDR2 SVGAGI, per germline. The CDR3 sequence: CASIGSSGANVLTF. CDR3 nucleotide sequence: TGTGCCAGCATCGGAAGCTCTGGGGCCAACGTCCTGACTTTC.

This clonotype was seen only a few times. V usage is TRBV5-1 and J usage is TRBJ1-4; D might be TRBD1 (5 bases). The CDR3 is 14 residues long. CDR1 and CDR2 from the germline V gene are SGHRS and YFSETQ. Trimming removed 2 bases at V and 3 bases at J, with 8 bases between. This CDR3 reads CASSLSGSNEKLFF. The CDR3 DNA reads as TGCGCCAGCAGCTTATCAGGGTCTAATGAAAAACTGTTTTTT.

This clonotype was picked up many times. The chain employs TRBV13 and TRBJ2-3; D is perhaps TRBD1 (6 bases). This CDR3 is built from 14 residues. The V and J ends lost 5 bases and 1 base respectively, with 10 bases between them. CDR1 and CDR2 (germline): PRHDT, FYEKMQ (reference sequence). The CDR3 spells CASSKDRGTDTQYF. The CDR3 DNA reads as TGTGCCAGCAGCAAGGACAGAGGCACAGATACGCAGTATTTT. Together with reference TRBV13 and TRBJ2-3, the CDR3 gives the full variable domain: AAGVIQSPRHLIKEKRETATLKCYPIPRHDTVYWYQQGPGQDPQFLISFYEKMQSDKGSIPDRFSAQQFSDYHSELNMSSLELGDSALYFCASSKDRGTDTQYFGPGTRLTVL.

This clonotype was detected only a few times. The V gene is TRBV6-1, the J gene TRBJ2-3; D may be TRBD2 (6 bases). CDR3 length: 16 amino acids. V lost 0 bases and J 0 bases, leaving 10 bases between the germline ends. Germline lookup yields CDR1 MNHNS and CDR2 SASEGT. CDR3 sequence (DNA): TGTGCCAGCAGTGAAGCGATAGCGGTTAGCACAGATACGCAGTATTTT. Its translation is CASSEAIAVSTDTQYF.

This clonotype was counted at least ten times. This chain links TRBV7-6 with TRBJ2-2, with D perhaps given as TRBD1 or TRBD2 (5 bases each). The CDR3 has 16 residues. The germline V gene has CDR1 SGHVS and CDR2 FNYEAQ. V lost 4 bases to trimming and J lost 5 bases, with 17 bases between them. CDR3 DNA sequence: TGTGCCAGCAGCTCACCTCGGGGCCGGGGAACCGGGGAGCTGTTTTTT. Amino acids: CASSSPRGRGTGELFF.

In this sample, this clonotype turned up many times. The chain is built from TRBV5-1 and TRBJ2-3, with D possibly being TRBD2 (6 bases). CDR1 is SGHRS, CDR2 YFSETQ, per germline. The CDR3 has 15 residues. The V and J ends lost 0 bases and 0 bases respectively, with 8 bases between them. CDR3: CASSLDGGSTDTQYF. The DNA for the CDR3 is TGCGCCAGCAGCTTGGATGGGGGGAGCACAGATACGCAGTATTTT. Full variable domain (missing parts from reference TRBV5-1 and TRBJ2-3): KAGVTQTPRYLIKTRGQQVTLSCSPISGHRSVSWYQQTPGQGLQFLFEYFSETQRNKGNFPGRFSGRQFSNSRSEMNVSTLELGDSALYLCASSLDGGSTDTQYFGPGTRLTVL.

The chain joins TRBV29-1 to TRBJ2-7; no definite D call. Between the trimmed V and J ends, which lost 4 bases and 0 bases, there was a span of 4 bases. Germline V gene sequence: CDR1 SQVTM, CDR2 ANQGSEA. This CDR3 is built from 11 residues. CDR3 sequence: CSVVFSYEQYF. The CDR3 nucleotides read TGCAGCGTTGTTTTCTCCTACGAGCAGTACTTC.

This clonotype was recorded a few times. The rearrangement uses TRBV5-1 and TRBJ2-4; 7 positions match TRBD1. Unmatched junction bases numbered 9, after V lost 4 bases and J lost 2 bases. The CDR3 runs 16 residues. Germline CDR1 SGHRS, CDR2 YFSETQ. Here the CDR3 DNA reads TGCGCCAGCAGCCGGGGACAGTTGGGCTCCAAAAACATTCAGTACTTC. Residues: CASSRGQLGSKNIQYF.

This clonotype was picked up a small number of times. The chain couples TRBV28 to TRBJ2-3, with D hard to call. Trimming took 5 bases from V and 2 from J, leaving 11 bases between them. The germline gives CDR1 MDHEN, CDR2 SYDVKM. CDR3 length: 14 amino acids. The CDR3 spells CASSHQQFTDTQYF. In nucleotides, the CDR3 is TGTGCCAGCAGTCATCAACAGTTCACAGATACGCAGTATTTT.

This clonotype appeared many times. The CDR3 loop reads CASSLMASSETQYF. The CDR3 DNA sequence: TGTGCCAGCAGCTTGATGGCTAGCAGCGAGACCCAGTACTTC. V is TRBV7-9 and J is TRBJ2-5, with D possibly matching TRBD2 (5 bases). Germline CDR1 SEHNR, CDR2 FQNEAQ (reference sequence). The CDR3 runs to 14 residues. V dropped 3 bases and J dropped 5 bases, with 13 bases sitting between them.

This clonotype was recorded at least ten times. This chain joins TRBV28 and TRBJ2-1; TRBD2 matches at 7 bases. The CDR3 length is 15 residues. Germline V CDR1 and CDR2: MDHEN, SYDVKM. The V and J ends lost 5 bases and 2 bases, in that order; junction bases with no gene match: 6. The CDR3 region is CASSETGGAYNEQFF. In DNA form, the CDR3 reads TGTGCCAGCAGTGAAACGGGAGGCGCCTACAATGAGCAGTTCTTC.

The chain combines TRBV10-3 with TRBJ2-5, with D possibly being TRBD2 (5 bases). V lost 0 bases, J lost 2 bases, and 10 bases lay in between. Germline CDR1 is ENHRY and CDR2 is SYGVKD. This CDR3 comprises 15 residues. CDR3 protein: CAISESKGVQETQYF. As DNA, the CDR3 is TGTGCCATCAGTGAGTCGAAGGGAGTACAAGAGACCCAGTACTTC.

This clonotype was seen repeatedly, ten times or more. The rearrangement joins TRBV5-1 to TRBJ1-2, with D perhaps matching TRBD1 (5 bases). CDR1 and CDR2 from the germline V gene are SGHRS and YFSETQ. The CDR3 runs 16 residues. Trimming shortened V by 3 bases and J by 4 bases, and 19 bases separated the two germline ends. CDR3 nucleotide sequence: TGCGCCAGCAGCTCCCAGGGTTCCCTTAACGTCTATGGCTACACCTTC. Translation: CASSSQGSLNVYGYTF.